This paragraph reports one TCR beta chain. PCR was performed a second time for about 7 to 12 cycles using a sample-barcoded 5' primer and a J-beta primer mix. Each CDR3 protein gets one entry after TCRdb re-called the 5' RACE reads with MiXCR. The data hold about 780,000 distinct CDR3 sequences, with about 45% observed a single time. These data originate in a study of blood T cells in healthy people across ages. Germline V gene data show CDR1 as SGHVS and CDR2 as FQNEAQ. The trim removed 5 bases at V and 2 bases at J, leaving 5 bases unmatched. The CDR3 sequence is 15 residues long. The chain employs TRBV7-8 and TRBJ2-3, with TRBD1 matching over 9 bases. Sequenced sample: blood. The TCR sequence derives from a man older than 75 in good health. The CDR3 coding sequence is TGTGCCAGCAGCGGGGACAGGGTGATCACAGATACGCAGTATTTT. Protein: CASSGDRVITDTQYF.